This T cell receptor beta chain was identified in a study of T cell responses to AZD1222 COVID-19 vaccine. Study at large: Second-dose recipients at about 4 or about 12 weeks were treated as one pooled group.

Sequenced by immunoSEQ multiplex PCR; TCRdb stores in-frame clones only, minus some. The table lists 150,000 to 200,000 clones, almost 90% of them singletons. Of note for this clone: Its antigen remains unidentified.

Study-level points and caveats: Only after the peak T cell response were repertoires sampled.

Germline CDR1 LNHNV, CDR2 YYDKDF (reference sequence). Trimming removed 9 bases from V and 6 bases from J, with 15 bases in between. The CDR3 consists of 13 residues. This clonotype was sampled from an adult in good health. The chain uses TRBV15 and TRBJ2-1; perhaps TRBD2 as D (5 bases). The sample here was peripheral blood, taken on day 0 of AZD1222 vaccination. CDR3 residues: CATRPPGVNEQFF. CDR3 DNA: TGTGCCACGCGACCCCCCGGGGTCAATGAGCAGTTCTTC.